This passage covers 12 T cell receptor beta chains from one sample sequenced in a study of regulatory T cells in long-lasting Graves disease. Arm-PCR of CDR3 regions and iRepertoire HTBI primers were used to build TCR beta libraries. TCRdb redid the calling of the multiplex PCR reads with MiXCR, one entry per CDR3 protein. The table records about 660,000 distinct CDR3 sequences, about 30% of them present only once. Time point specified: persistent/refractory GD, antithyroid drugs over 5 years with positive TRAb. The TCR library used RNA extracted from PBMCs. Specimen: peripheral blood mononuclear cells (PBMCs), collected when the disease was refractory, from a patient treated with antithyroid drugs. Source of these receptors: a female donor with Graves disease.

This chain uses TRBV12-5 with TRBJ1-5; D is undetermined. CDR1 is LGHNT, CDR2 FRNRAP, per germline. The V end lost 0 bases, the J end lost 2 bases, and 11 bases lay between the germline ends. This CDR3 is built from 16 residues. The CDR3 here is CASGLVKAGRNQPQHF. CDR3 DNA sequence: TGTGCTAGTGGTTTGGTAAAGGCAGGCCGCAATCAGCCCCAGCATTTT.

V usage is TRBV6-1 and J usage is TRBJ2-7; 8 bases are a match to TRBD2. V trimming: 3 bases; J trimming: 2 bases; junction bases outside the gene matches: 6. Germline CDR1 reads MNHNS; CDR2 reads SASEGT. The CDR3 covers 15 residues. CDR3 in DNA: TGTGCCAGCAGTGACCGACTAGCGCGACCCTACGAGCAGTACTTC. Its translation is CASSDRLARPYEQYF.

Worth noting for this clonotype: A much bigger clone sits one base away, suggesting this may be a read error. The gene calls are TRBV2 and TRBJ1-2, with 8 positions matching TRBD1. CDR3 length: 13 amino acids. The germline CDR1 and CDR2 sequences are SNHLY and FYNNEI. The DNA of the CDR3 is TGTACCAGCAGTAAAGACAGGGGCGATGGCTACACCTTC. This gives the protein CTSSKDRGDGYTF.

This clonotype was counted between two and nine times. This chain joins TRBV4-1 and TRBJ1-1; TRBD1 matches at 9 bases. This CDR3 is built from 16 residues. The V segment lost 3 bases and the J segment 3 bases; nucleotides outside the gene matches: 8. CDR1 MGHRA and CDR2 YSYEKL come from the germline V gene. CDR3 nucleotide sequence: TGCGCCAGCAGCCAGGCGGGGACAGGGTTGGACACTGAAGCTTTCTTT. Translated, it gives CASSQAGTGLDTEAFF.

This clonotype has just one count. The CDR3 DNA is TGCGCCAGCAGCTTGGACCAGGGTGTGCCCGGCTACACCTTC. This sequence encodes CASSLDQGVPGYTF. The chain uses TRBV5-1 and TRBJ1-2, with TRBD1 as a possible D gene (5 bases). Deletions cut 0 bases from V and 8 bases from J, with 14 bases between. Germline loops: CDR1 SGHRS, CDR2 YFSETQ. The CDR3 consists of 14 residues.

The rearrangement links TRBV5-5 to TRBJ1-3; D possibly corresponds to TRBD1 (6 bases). CDR3 size: 15 residues. V was shortened by 9 bases and J by 0 bases, with 16 bases between the two germline ends. Germline V CDR1 and CDR2: SGHKS, YYEKEE (reference sequence). The CDR3 is CATRTDLNSGNTIYF. The CDR3 DNA reads as TGTGCCACCCGGACAGACCTAAACTCTGGAAACACCATATATTTT.

Ten or more counts support this clonotype. The chain links TRBV2 to TRBJ1-2, with D uncertain. CDR1 and CDR2 (germline): SNHLY, FYNNEI. The CDR3 is made up of 13 amino acids. Trimming removed 7 bases at V and 6 bases at J, with 15 bases between. CDR3 nucleotide sequence: TGTGCCAGCAACTTGTATCGTCGGGATGGCTACACCTTC. Its protein product is CASNLYRRDGYTF.

This chain uses TRBV29-1 with TRBJ1-1; 8 nucleotides align to TRBD1. V lost 4 bases, J lost 5 bases, and 9 bases stayed unmatched. The CDR3 covers 14 residues. Germline V gene lookup returns CDR1 SQVTM and CDR2 ANQGSEA. CDR3 sequence: CSVGGQGLITEAFF. In DNA form, the CDR3 reads TGCAGCGTTGGCGGACAGGGATTGATAACTGAAGCTTTCTTT.

This clonotype showed up many times. As DNA, the CDR3 is TGTGCCAGCAAGGACACTAACTATGGCTACACCTTC. Its protein is CASKDTNYGYTF. This chain connects TRBV6-1 to TRBJ1-2; perhaps TRBD1 as D (5 bases). This CDR3 has 12 residues. Germline CDR1 reads MNHNS; CDR2 reads SASEGT. V lost 7 bases to trimming and J lost 0 bases, with 6 bases between them.

As concerns this clonotype: Here the CDR3 omits its conserved ending phenylalanine or tryptophan, so a read error is the likely source. The V gene is TRBV19, the J gene TRBJ1-5, with 7 bases that match TRBD1. The CDR3 is 16 residues long. Germline CDR1 and CDR2: LNHDA and SQIVND (reference sequence). Trimming took 5 bases from V and 4 from J; bases not matched to a gene: 11. The CDR3 region has the DNA TGTGCCAGTAGTCCCTCCACGACAGGGATAAATCAGCCCCAGCATCTT. This translates into CASSPSTTGINQPQHL.

The V gene is TRBV12-5, the J gene TRBJ1-2, with D unclear. This CDR3 spans 16 amino acids. The germline gives CDR1 LGHNT, CDR2 FRNRAP. Trimming cost V 2 bases and J 0 bases, with 13 bases left between them. CDR3 nucleotide sequence: TGTGCTAGTGGTTTGACCCGCCCCGGCGCTAACTATGGCTACACCTTC. Residues: CASGLTRPGANYGYTF. Complete variable domain (other parts from reference TRBV12-5 and TRBJ1-2): DARVTQTPRHKVTEMGQEVTMRCQPILGHNTVFWYRQTMMQGLELLAYFRNRAPLDDSGMPKDRFSAEMPDATLATLKIQPSEPRDSAVYFCASGLTRPGANYGYTFGSGTRLTVV.

Comment on this clonotype: Possible read error: a much larger clone is one base away. This sequence joins TRBV12-3 or TRBV12-4 and TRBJ1-2; 7 bases line up with TRBD1. V lost 5 bases to trimming and J lost 8 bases; unmatched junction nucleotides: 5. This CDR3 spans 12 amino acids. The CDR3 DNA sequence: TGTGCCAGCAGTCCGACAGGGCTCGGCTACACCTTC. Amino acid sequence: CASSPTGLGYTF.